The subject of this entry is one T cell receptor (beta chain). It may be a read error: a sequence one base away is much more abundant. V was pared by 4 bases and J by 4 bases, with 11 bases between. Per the germline V gene, CDR1 is LGHNA and CDR2 is YNFKEQ. This CDR3 has 13 residues. Each CDR3 protein is one row after TCRdb ran MiXCR on the 5' RACE reads. In the table there are 1,800,000 or so distinct CDR3 sequences, more than 30% of which are singletons. This sample stems from a study of identical twins. The sequence was obtained from a newborn girl in good health. The rearrangement links TRBV4-2 to TRBJ2-7; possibly TRBD1 or TRBD2 for D (5 bases each). Sequencing was performed on cord blood. The DNA of the CDR3 is TGTGCCAGCAGCCGAGGGGACGCTTACGAGCAGTACTTC. Translation: CASSRGDAYEQYF.